This record concerns one TCR beta chain sequence. This receptor's antigen is unknown. No base quality information exists; no much larger clone differs at one position. In total, about 650 healthy bone marrow donors made up the cohort. All cohort members were sampled while nominally healthy, although unrecorded immune exposures were likely present. The donor was CMV seronegative and was included in the group of several hundred seronegative cohort members. A peripheral blood sample was collected from each donor, and TCR beta sequencing was performed on peripheral blood mononuclear cells. Genomic DNA extraction from the blood cell samples was performed with the Qiagen DNeasy Blood Extraction Kit. The sample comes from a study of cytomegalovirus exposure and HLA in healthy donors (TCRdb year 2017). As for the study more broadly: An earlier analysis of several hundred of the donors reported roughly 300 Gb of sequence data and around 120 million unique TCR beta sequences from around 200 million T cells. Roughly 300 gigabases of sequencing data and approximately 85 million unique TCR sequences were included in an early release covering several hundred HLA-typed donors. Among the roughly 370 genotyped donors, roughly 80% belonged to the genetic ancestry cluster associated with self-reported Caucasian donors. All discovery cohort repertoires had been generated on a single sequencing platform. An earlier analysis of 500 to 650 of the donors applied high-throughput TCR beta sequencing to assess whether each TCR beta V gene segment acted as functional or pseudogenic. A separate validation cohort of roughly 110 different subjects was used in addition to the roughly 700-subject first cohort. Donor age, sex, ethnicity and CMV serostatus were compiled together with the repertoire data. A later analysis re-examined previously published TCR beta repertoires from more than 650 donors and added high-resolution HLA genotyping to investigate patterns of TCR occurrence. HLA typing covered class I and class II loci at four-digit resolution. The aim of the study was to test whether cataloging public T cell receptors could identify signatures of past pathogen exposure. To predict cytomegalovirus infection status, the study brought together high-throughput TCR immunosequencing, statistical association of individual TCRs with disease status, and machine learning. A later genetic analysis took genome-wide SNP genotypes for about 55% of the 666 donors and used that subset as a discovery cohort. The T cell repertoires of 666 subjects were profiled by immunosequencing and related to cytomegalovirus serostatus. On average, roughly 200,000 unique TCR beta nucleotide sequences were sequenced per donor among several hundred genotyped donors of the cohort, with roughly 18% of those sequences being non-productive. Roughly five DR-DQ haplotypes were handled as single units for association and clustering, since linkage in the cohort was strong. The later analysis used no new phenotypic data to find candidate immune exposures, relying instead on TCR beta sequences and their occurrence across donors. Typing coverage varied by locus: roughly 629-630 donors for A, B, C, DRB1 and DQB1; approximately 500 for DQA1; more than 600 for DPA1; roughly 450 for DPB1.

Sequences SGDLS (CDR1) and YYNGEE (CDR2) are obtained from the germline V gene. V is pruned by 5 bases and J by 2 bases, leaving 13 bases of the junction without a gene match. The CDR3 covers 18 residues, taking in both the cysteine and the phenylalanine. Just CDR3 DNA is preserved here, 54 bases in frame from base 1. Library prep was done by the immunoSEQ multiplex PCR assay. For the multiplex PCR, a mixture combining 60 forward primers for TCR Vbeta segments and 13 reverse primers for TCR Jbeta segments was used. A multiplex PCR assay on genomic DNA amplified the CDR3 region of rearranged TCR beta genes. On the Illumina HiSeq System, the amplified TCR beta libraries were sequenced as 87-base-pair reads. The published analysis was carried out like this. Across the 640 or so repertoires, a later analysis counted roughly 84 million unique TCR beta chains, 9 million to 14 million of which were shared by at least two donors. Raw reads were error-corrected and collapsed into unique sequences by a nearest-neighbor algorithm in which closely related sequences were merged to remove PCR and sequencing errors. V, D and J gene segments were assigned by aligning CDR3 sequences to IMGT reference sequences. For a sequence to be retained, a match of at least six nucleotides to both a V gene segment and a J gene segment was required. Rearrangements were classified as productive when the CDR3 lacked stop codons and remained in frame with V and J, and all other rearrangements were classified as non-productive. CDR3 was defined according to IMGT convention as the region running from the second conserved V-encoded cysteine to the conserved J-encoded phenylalanine. Sequences without an unambiguous match to a single V gene segment were excluded from the earlier analysis of 450 to 650 of the donors. In an earlier analysis of approximately 500 of the donors, a V segment was called functional when productive rearrangements were above 56.7%, and segregating when the standard deviation between donors exceeded 5%. A statistical classification framework was developed to diagnose cytomegalovirus status using the catalog of TCR beta chain sequences. V and J gene assignment, in a later analysis, came from comparing TCR nucleotide sequences with IMGT/GENE-DB human TR gene sequences. The TCRdist pipeline was used in a later analysis to assign CDR3 sequences and most-parsimonious VDJ recombination scenarios. In a later analysis, each TCR beta chain was defined by its CDR3 amino acid sequence together with its V-gene family, and reads without a unique V-gene family were excluded. To address suspected cross-contamination and a sequencing artifact, a later analysis removed 550 to 750 highly shared, low-generation-probability nucleotide sequences. For each public chain, a later analysis derived a clonal expansion index from normalized ranks of inferred template counts within each repertoire. Generation probabilities in a later analysis came from a VDJ recombination model fitted to out-of-frame rearrangements, and those results were checked against IGoR. In a later analysis, TCR-TCR, TCR-HLA and TCR-CMV co-occurrence was scored with hypergeometric tests, and a repertoire-size bias correction was applied to TCR pairs. In a later analysis, false discovery rates were estimated by permuting HLA or CMV assignments 20 times. A later analysis grouped co-occurring TCRs with DBSCAN, adding TCRdist sequence similarity when clustering within HLA-allele-positive subsets. Co-occurrence clustering excluded repertoires with fewer than 30,000 or more than 120,000 public chains, plus five with anomalous nucleotide sharing. TCRdb re-hosts the immuneACCESS table, in-frame sequences only. Its copies lack some clones; in the studies checked, an unresolved V gene accounts for under half of them, and the cause for the rest is not known. D and trimming were read from the DNA, whereas the V and J calls and clone size are those reported in that table. The sample yields around 190,000 clones; 70% to 80% were counted once. Clones ranked in the top ten supply approximately 3% of the sample.

Overall study results and their limits: Linkage disequilibrium might explain the correlated functional status among segregating V segments, but an unknown experimental factor could not be excluded. Three of the identified cytomegalovirus-associated TCR beta chains were confirmed in vitro to be specific for cytomegalovirus antigens. The cohort was sequenced for TCR beta chains only, and without alpha or paired-chain data the features that could be detected were limited. Some IMGT-functional V segments, including TRBV6-2 and TRBV6-3, could not be told apart with the 87-base-pair reads, so those segments were excluded. In a later genetic analysis, fewer N-insertions in productive TCRs were reported among donors in an Asian-associated ancestry cluster than the approximately 670-donor mean. In a later analysis, several top co-occurrence clusters were reported to appear linked to parvovirus B19, influenza, CMV and Epstein-Barr virus. A further reported finding was that TCR beta sequences accurately predicted the HLA-A and HLA-B alleles for most subjects in the first cohort. Most TCR sequences were seen in very few donors, while some public TCRs were found in many individuals. Because HLA typing was missing for some donors at each locus, association tests included only the typed subset. For the cohort, immune exposure information was limited to CMV serostatus. The earlier analysis of 450 to 700 of the donors excluded around 17 rarely observed V segments, including chromosome 9 orphons, because counts were too low. In a later analysis, TCR association rates were found to vary across HLA loci, with the most associated TCRs seen for DRB1 alleles and the fewest for HLA-C alleles. A total of about 180 TCR beta chains were listed by the study as associated with cytomegalovirus. A cluster of highly shared sequence variants was judged likely to represent a technical artifact of the sequencing pipeline. V-gene and J-gene trimming of TCR beta chains was associated with a missense DCLRE1C variant in a later genetic analysis, and the association was replicated in an independent cohort. A later analysis associated roughly 17,000 TCR beta sequences with specific HLA alleles at a false discovery rate of 0.05. Assigning TCR associations to individual alleles was difficult when HLA alleles, especially DR and DQ, strongly co-occurred. An earlier analysis of approximately 590 of the donors showed that most TCR beta V segments appeared in productive rearrangements either about 87% or about 30% of the time, which broadly matched IMGT annotations. Presence/absence analyses assumed roughly uniform sequencing depth across donors, an assumption that may not hold. The authors suggested that the approach could potentially be extended to other disease states and immunological phenotypes. In a later analysis, most CMV-associated TCR beta chains were found to appear HLA-restricted, with HLA associations seemingly driven largely by CMV exposure. Compared with equally common non-associated chains, HLA-associated TCR beta chains in a later analysis were more clonally expanded and had lower generation probabilities. Cytomegalovirus status was reported to be diagnosed by the classifier with high specificity and sensitivity in both the original and validation cohorts.

In this chain, TRBV9 is recombined with TRBJ1-5; 10 central bases correspond to TRBD1. Sequenced input: PBMCs. The clonotype comes from a woman aged 30 to 39 in good health and CMV-seronegative. At the DNA level, the sequence is TGTGCCAGCAGTCCCGGGACAGGGGATAGTAGCGGCAATCAGCCCCAGCATTTT. Translated, this is CASSPGTGDSSGNQPQHF.